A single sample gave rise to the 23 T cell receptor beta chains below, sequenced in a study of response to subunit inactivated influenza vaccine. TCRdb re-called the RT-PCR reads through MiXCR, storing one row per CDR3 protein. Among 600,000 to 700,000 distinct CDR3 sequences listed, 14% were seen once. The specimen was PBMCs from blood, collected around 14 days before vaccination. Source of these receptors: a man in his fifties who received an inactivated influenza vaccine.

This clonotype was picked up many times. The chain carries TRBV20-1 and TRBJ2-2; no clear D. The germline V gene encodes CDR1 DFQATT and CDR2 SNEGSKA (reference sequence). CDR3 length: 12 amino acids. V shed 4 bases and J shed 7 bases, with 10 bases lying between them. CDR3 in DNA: TGCAGTGCTACCATCTGGGGCGGGGAGCTGTTTTTT. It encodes CSATIWGGELFF.

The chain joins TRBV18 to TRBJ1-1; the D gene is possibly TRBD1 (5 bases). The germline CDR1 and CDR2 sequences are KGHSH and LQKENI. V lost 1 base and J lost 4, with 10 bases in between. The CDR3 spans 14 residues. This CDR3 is CASSPLGVGTEAFF. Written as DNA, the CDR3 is TGTGCCAGCTCACCACTGGGGGTAGGCACTGAAGCTTTCTTT.

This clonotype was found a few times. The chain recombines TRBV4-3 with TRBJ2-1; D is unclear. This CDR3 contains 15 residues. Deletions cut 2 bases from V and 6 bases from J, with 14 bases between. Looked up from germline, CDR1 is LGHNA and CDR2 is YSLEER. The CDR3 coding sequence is TGCGCCAGCAGCCAACAGATGGTTCATAGCAATGAGCAGTTCTTC. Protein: CASSQQMVHSNEQFF.

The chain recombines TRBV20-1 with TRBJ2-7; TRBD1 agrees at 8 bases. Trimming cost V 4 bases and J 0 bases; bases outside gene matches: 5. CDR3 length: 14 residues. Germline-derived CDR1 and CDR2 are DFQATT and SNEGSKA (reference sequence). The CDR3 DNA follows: TGCAGTGCTATAGACAGGGGAACCTCCTACGAGCAGTACTTC. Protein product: CSAIDRGTSYEQYF.

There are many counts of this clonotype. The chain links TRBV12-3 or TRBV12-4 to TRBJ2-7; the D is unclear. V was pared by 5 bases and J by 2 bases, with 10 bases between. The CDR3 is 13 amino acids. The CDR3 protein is CASSTDAAYEQYF. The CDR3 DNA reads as TGTGCCAGCAGTACGGACGCCGCCTACGAGCAGTACTTC.

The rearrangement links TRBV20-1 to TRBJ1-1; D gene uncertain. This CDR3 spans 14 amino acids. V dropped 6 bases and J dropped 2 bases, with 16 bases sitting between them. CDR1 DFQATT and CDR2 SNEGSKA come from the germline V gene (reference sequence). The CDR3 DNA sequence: TGCAGTGCCATAACGATTCCCAAAAACACTGAAGCTTTCTTT. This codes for CSAITIPKNTEAFF.

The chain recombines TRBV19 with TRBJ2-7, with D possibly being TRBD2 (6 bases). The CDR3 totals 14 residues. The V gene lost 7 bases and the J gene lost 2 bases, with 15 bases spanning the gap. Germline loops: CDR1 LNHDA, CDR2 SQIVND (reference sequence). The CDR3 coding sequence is TGTGCCAGTATGGACGCGGGGAGGACCTACGAGCAGTACTTC. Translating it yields CASMDAGRTYEQYF.

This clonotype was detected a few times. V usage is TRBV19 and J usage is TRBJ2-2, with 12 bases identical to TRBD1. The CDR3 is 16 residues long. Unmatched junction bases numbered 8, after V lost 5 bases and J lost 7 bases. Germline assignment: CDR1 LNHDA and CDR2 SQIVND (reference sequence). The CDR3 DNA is TGTGCCAGTAGTCTCGGGACAGGGGGCATCGGCGGGGAGCTGTTTTTT. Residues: CASSLGTGGIGGELFF. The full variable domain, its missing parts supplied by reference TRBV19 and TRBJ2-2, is DGGITQSPKYLFRKEGQNVTLSCEQNLNHDAMYWYRQDPGQGLRLIYYSQIVNDFQKGDIAEGYSVSREKKESFPLTVTSAQKNPTAFYLCASSLGTGGIGGELFFGEGSRLTVL.

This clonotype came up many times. CDR3 region: CASSLGTGVYNEQFF. CDR3 nucleotides: TGTGCCAGCAGCTTGGGAACCGGGGTCTACAATGAGCAGTTCTTC. The genes are TRBV5-6 and TRBJ2-1, with a tentative D call TRBD2 (5 bases). The germline gives CDR1 SGHDT, CDR2 YYEEEE. Trimming took 0 bases from V and 3 from J, leaving 10 bases between them. The CDR3 has 15 residues.

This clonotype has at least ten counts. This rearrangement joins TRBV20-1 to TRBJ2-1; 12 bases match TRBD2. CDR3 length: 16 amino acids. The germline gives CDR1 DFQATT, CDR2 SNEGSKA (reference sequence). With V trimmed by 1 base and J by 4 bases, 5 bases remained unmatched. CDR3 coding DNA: TGCAGTGCTAGAGGGCTAGCGGGGGGGCCATACAATGAGCAGTTCTTC. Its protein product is CSARGLAGGPYNEQFF.

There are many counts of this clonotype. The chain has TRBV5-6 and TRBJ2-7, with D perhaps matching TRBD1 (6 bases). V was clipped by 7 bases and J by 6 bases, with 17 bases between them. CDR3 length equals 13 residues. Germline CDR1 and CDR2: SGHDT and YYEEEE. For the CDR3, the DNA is TGTGCCAGCTCGACAGGACCTGTTCTCGAGCAGTACTTC. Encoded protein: CASSTGPVLEQYF.

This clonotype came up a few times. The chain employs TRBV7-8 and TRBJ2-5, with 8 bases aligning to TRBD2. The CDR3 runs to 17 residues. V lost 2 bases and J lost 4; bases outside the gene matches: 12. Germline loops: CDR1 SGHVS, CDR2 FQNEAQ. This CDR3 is CASSLLPGAGGPETQYF. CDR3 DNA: TGTGCCAGCAGCTTATTGCCCGGGGCGGGGGGCCCAGAGACCCAGTACTTC.

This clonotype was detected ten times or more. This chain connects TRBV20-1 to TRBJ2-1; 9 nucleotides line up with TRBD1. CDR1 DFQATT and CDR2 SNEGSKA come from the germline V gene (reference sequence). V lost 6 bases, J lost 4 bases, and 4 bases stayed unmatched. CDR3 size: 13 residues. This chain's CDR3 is CSAAGQGYNEQFF. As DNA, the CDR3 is TGCAGTGCGGCGGGACAGGGATACAATGAGCAGTTCTTC.

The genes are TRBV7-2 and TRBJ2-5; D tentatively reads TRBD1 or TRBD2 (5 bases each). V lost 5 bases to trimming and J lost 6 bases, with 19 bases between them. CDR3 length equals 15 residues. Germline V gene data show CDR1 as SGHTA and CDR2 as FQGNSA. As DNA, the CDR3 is TGTGCCAGCAGCCCTTGGCTAGGGACGGCTCAGACCCAGTACTTC. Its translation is CASSPWLGTAQTQYF.

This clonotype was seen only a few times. CDR3 loop: CSVALGRGTGELFF. The CDR3 coding sequence is TGCAGCGTTGCACTCGGGAGAGGTACCGGGGAGCTGTTTTTT. The chain uses TRBV29-1 and TRBJ2-2; D may be TRBD2 (6 bases). CDR1 is SQVTM and CDR2 is ANQGSEA in the germline V gene. There are 14 residues in the CDR3. Trimming removed 4 bases at V and 5 bases at J, with 14 bases between.

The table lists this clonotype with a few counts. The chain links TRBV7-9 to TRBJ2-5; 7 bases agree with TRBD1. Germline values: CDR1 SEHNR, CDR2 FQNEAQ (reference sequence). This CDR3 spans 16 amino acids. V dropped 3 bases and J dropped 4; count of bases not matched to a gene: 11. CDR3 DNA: TGTGCCAGCAGCTTTACGAGACAGGGACGGGGAGAGACCCAGTACTTC. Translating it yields CASSFTRQGRGETQYF.

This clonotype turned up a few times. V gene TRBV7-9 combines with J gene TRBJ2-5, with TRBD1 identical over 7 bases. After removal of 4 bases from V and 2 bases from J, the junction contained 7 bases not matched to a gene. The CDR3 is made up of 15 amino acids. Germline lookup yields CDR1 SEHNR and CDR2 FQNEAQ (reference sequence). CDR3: CASSWSGTVQETQYF. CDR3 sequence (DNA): TGTGCCAGCAGCTGGTCTGGGACAGTACAAGAGACCCAGTACTTC.

The CDR3 nucleotides are TGCGCCAGCAGTGAGAATAGCAATCAGCCCCAGCATTTT. This codes for CASSENSNQPQHF. This sequence joins TRBV10-1 and TRBJ1-5; D uncertain. Germline lookup yields CDR1 WNHNN and CDR2 SYGVQD (reference sequence). The germline V and J ends were trimmed by 2 bases and 0 bases, with 2 bases remaining between them. The CDR3 runs 13 residues.

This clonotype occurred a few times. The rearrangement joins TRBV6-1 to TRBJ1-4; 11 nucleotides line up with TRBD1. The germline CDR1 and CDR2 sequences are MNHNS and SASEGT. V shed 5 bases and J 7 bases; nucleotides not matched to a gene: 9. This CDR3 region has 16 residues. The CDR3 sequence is CASSLKTGQGVEKLFF. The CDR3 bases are TGTGCCAGCAGTCTTAAAACGGGACAGGGGGTTGAAAAACTGTTTTTT.

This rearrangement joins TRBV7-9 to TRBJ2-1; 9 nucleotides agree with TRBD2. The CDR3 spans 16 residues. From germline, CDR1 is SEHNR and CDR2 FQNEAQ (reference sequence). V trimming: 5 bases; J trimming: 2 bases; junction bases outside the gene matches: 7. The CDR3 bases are TGTGCCAGCAGCCCCTATAGCGGGAGAGCCTACAATGAGCAGTTCTTC. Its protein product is CASSPYSGRAYNEQFF.

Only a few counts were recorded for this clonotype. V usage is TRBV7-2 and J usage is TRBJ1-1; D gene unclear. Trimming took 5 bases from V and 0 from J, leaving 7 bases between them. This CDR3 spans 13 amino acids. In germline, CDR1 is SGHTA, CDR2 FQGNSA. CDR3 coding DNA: TGTGCCAGCAGCCCCGCTATGAACACTGAAGCTTTCTTT. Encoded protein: CASSPAMNTEAFF. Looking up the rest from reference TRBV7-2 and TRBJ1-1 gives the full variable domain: GAGVSQSPSNKVTEKGKDVELRCDPISGHTALYWYRQSLGQGLEFLIYFQGNSAPDKSGLPSDRFSAERTGGSVSTLTIQRTQQEDSAVYLCASSPAMNTEAFFGQGTRLTVV.

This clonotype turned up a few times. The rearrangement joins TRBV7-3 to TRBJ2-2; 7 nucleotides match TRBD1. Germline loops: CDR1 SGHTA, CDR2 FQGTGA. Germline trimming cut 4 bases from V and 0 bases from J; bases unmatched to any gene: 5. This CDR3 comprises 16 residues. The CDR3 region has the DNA TGTGCCAGCAGCTCTCGACAGGGTGCGAACACCGGGGAGCTGTTTTTT. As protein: CASSSRQGANTGELFF.

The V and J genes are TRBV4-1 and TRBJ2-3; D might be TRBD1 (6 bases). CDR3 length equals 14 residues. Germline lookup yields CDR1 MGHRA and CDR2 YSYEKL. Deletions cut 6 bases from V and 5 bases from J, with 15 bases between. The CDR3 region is CASRLGAQGDTQYF. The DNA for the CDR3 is TGCGCCAGCAGGTTGGGGGCCCAAGGAGATACGCAGTATTTT.